These 27 T cell receptor beta chains came from one sample sequenced in a study of technical replicates of blood from a handful of donors. The table came from immunoSEQ multiplex PCR; TCRdb's copy has only in-frame clones and leaves some out. The sample lists under 15,000 clones, about 94% seen once, with roughly 6.7% in the top ten. The sample was PBMCs. These receptors were obtained from a human donor in good health.

The J gene is TRBJ2-1, the V gene TRBV6-1, with 12 bases aligning to TRBD2. The CDR3 has 16 amino acids. Germline V gene lookup returns CDR1 MNHNS and CDR2 SASEGT. Unmatched junction bases numbered 2, after V lost 4 bases and J lost 1 base. The CDR3 protein is CASSVTSGGSYNEQFF. DNA of the CDR3: TGTGCCAGCAGTGTAACTAGCGGGGGGTCCTACAATGAGCAGTTCTTC.

This clone was observed once. The chain recombines TRBV5-6 with TRBJ2-1, with D unclear. This CDR3 is 15 amino acids long. The V gene lost 0 bases and the J gene lost 0 bases, with 7 bases spanning the gap. The germline gives CDR1 SGHDT, CDR2 YYEEEE. CDR3 region: CASSLGQNSYNEQFF. CDR3 in DNA: TGTGCCAGCAGCTTGGGGCAGAACTCCTACAATGAGCAGTTCTTC. Full variable domain (remainder filled in from reference TRBV5-6 and TRBJ2-1): DAGVTQSPTHLIKTRGQQVTLRCSPKSGHDTVSWYQQALGQGPQFIFQYYEEEERQRGNFPDRFSGHQFPNYSSELNVNALLLGDSALYLCASSLGQNSYNEQFFGPGTRLTVL.

The J gene is TRBJ2-1, the V gene TRBV11-3; weak D call: TRBD2 (5 bases). Trimming cost V 0 bases and J 5 bases, with 11 bases left between them. The CDR3 consists of 15 residues. Germline CDR1 SGHNT, CDR2 YENEEA. The CDR3 coding sequence is TGTGCCAGCAGCTTAGATCCCACTAGTAACAATGAGCAGTTCTTC. Its protein product is CASSLDPTSNNEQFF.

The chain couples TRBV19 to TRBJ2-1, with TRBD2 identical over 8 bases. Germline trimming cut 2 bases from V and 9 bases from J; bases unmatched to any gene: 3. The CDR3 spans 13 residues. Germline-derived CDR1 and CDR2 are LNHDA and SQIVND (reference sequence). The CDR3 loop reads CASSITGGGEQFF. The DNA for the CDR3 is TGTGCCAGTAGTATAACGGGGGGGGGTGAGCAGTTCTTC.

This chain joins TRBV5-1 and TRBJ2-7; 8 bases agree with TRBD1. This CDR3 region has 15 residues. Germline assignment: CDR1 SGHRS and CDR2 YFSETQ. Unmatched junction bases numbered 8, after V lost 0 bases and J lost 6 bases. The CDR3 here is CASSLGGQGAAEQYF. CDR3 nucleotide sequence: TGCGCCAGCAGCTTGGGAGGACAGGGTGCAGCCGAGCAGTACTTC.

This clone was recorded only once. The V gene is TRBV6-1, the J gene TRBJ1-2; TRBD1 aligns across 8 bases. Per germline, CDR1 MNHNS and CDR2 SASEGT. The V segment lost 2 bases and the J segment 3 bases; nucleotides outside the gene matches: 5. The length of the CDR3 is 15 residues. The chain's CDR3 is CASSEQGAVDYGYTF. In DNA form, the CDR3 reads TGTGCCAGCAGTGAACAGGGGGCTGTCGACTATGGCTACACCTTC.

The rearrangement uses TRBV7-2 and TRBJ1-4; 9 positions agree with TRBD1. V shed 5 bases and J 7 bases; nucleotides not matched to a gene: 11. The CDR3 is 16 residues long. Per germline, CDR1 SGHTA and CDR2 FQGNSA. The CDR3 DNA sequence: TGTGCCAGCAGCCTGACCTGGACAGGGGTCAGTGAAAAACTGTTTTTT. Translated, it gives CASSLTWTGVSEKLFF. Together with reference TRBV7-2 and TRBJ1-4, the CDR3 gives the full variable domain: GAGVSQSPSNKVTEKGKDVELRCDPISGHTALYWYRQSLGQGLEFLIYFQGNSAPDKSGLPSDRFSAERTGGSVSTLTIQRTQQEDSAVYLCASSLTWTGVSEKLFFGSGTQLSVL.

V and J are TRBV5-6 and TRBJ1-1; TRBD1 might be the D (5 bases). There are 14 residues in the CDR3. Trimming stripped 0 bases from V and 5 bases from J, with 11 bases between. Germline lookup yields CDR1 SGHDT and CDR2 YYEEEE. As DNA, the CDR3 is TGTGCCAGCAGCTTGGCGGCAGGGAGGACTGAAGCTTTCTTT. Its protein is CASSLAAGRTEAFF.

This chain links TRBV7-9 with TRBJ2-1, with 14 bases identical to TRBD2. This CDR3 is built from 17 residues. Germline trimming cut 2 bases from V and 12 bases from J; bases unmatched to any gene: 12. CDR1 and CDR2 (germline): SEHNR, FQNEAQ (reference sequence). The CDR3 spells CASSLSRLAGGPRRQFF. DNA for the CDR3: TGTGCCAGCAGCTTAAGTCGACTAGCGGGAGGGCCGCGGCGGCAGTTCTTC.

The rearrangement links TRBV30 to TRBJ2-1, with D possibly TRBD2 on 6 matching bases. This CDR3 has 13 amino acids. V was trimmed by 8 bases and J by 8 bases, leaving 19 bases between them. CDR1 is GTSNPN, CDR2 SVGIG, per germline (reference sequence). The CDR3 loop reads CARGVDYGDEQFF. The CDR3 coding sequence is TGTGCCCGAGGGGTGGACTACGGAGATGAGCAGTTCTTC.

CDR3 protein: CASSEGWDREAFF. The CDR3 DNA follows: TGTGCCAGCAGTGAAGGATGGGACAGGGAAGCTTTCTTT. The chain uses TRBV6-1 and TRBJ1-1, with 8 bases aligning to TRBD1. V dropped 1 base and J dropped 8; count of bases not matched to a gene: 3. Per the germline V gene, CDR1 is MNHNS and CDR2 is SASEGT. This CDR3 has 13 residues.

V is TRBV25-1 and J is TRBJ2-2; 8 nucleotides line up with TRBD1. This CDR3 has 13 amino acids. Per germline, CDR1 MGHDK and CDR2 SYGVNS. The V and J ends lost 6 bases and 5 bases, in that order; junction bases with no gene match: 2. The CDR3 spells CASRGQVTGELFF. Here the CDR3 DNA reads TGTGCCAGCAGGGGACAGGTAACCGGGGAGCTGTTTTTT.

The CDR3 here is CASSPRGVAGRETQYF. The CDR3 nucleotides read TGTGCCAGCAGTCCCAGGGGGGTAGCGGGAAGGGAGACCCAGTACTTC. This chain uses TRBV2 with TRBJ2-5; tentatively, D is TRBD2 (8 bases). V lost 5 bases and J lost 5, with 21 bases in between. The CDR3 contains 16 residues. Germline assignment: CDR1 SNHLY and CDR2 FYNNEI.

This clone was found once. J is TRBJ2-2 and V is TRBV21-1; the table assigns TRBD1, which was not confirmed against the DNA. TRBV21-1 is a recognized pseudogene. The CDR3 is 15 residues long. The CDR3 reads CASSKGTGGTGELFF. The CDR3 nucleotides read TGTGCCAGCAGCAAAGGGACAGGGGGCACCGGGGAGCTGTTTTTT.

The gene calls are TRBV28 and TRBJ1-2; D is possibly TRBD1 (5 bases). CDR1 MDHEN and CDR2 SYDVKM come from the germline V gene. The V end lost 6 bases, the J end lost 5 bases, and 10 bases lay between the germline ends. The length of the CDR3 is 12 residues. The CDR3 reads CASSQQDYGYTF. The CDR3 DNA sequence: TGTGCCAGCAGCCAACAGGATTATGGCTACACCTTC.

This rearrangement joins TRBV30 to TRBJ2-5; D might be TRBD1 (6 bases). This CDR3 comprises 13 residues. Trimming removed 2 bases from V and 5 bases from J, with 12 bases in between. Germline-derived CDR1 and CDR2 are GTSNPN and SVGIG (reference sequence). The chain's CDR3 is CAWSTQGLETQYF. In DNA form, the CDR3 reads TGTGCCTGGAGTACCCAGGGGCTTGAGACCCAGTACTTC. Drawing the rest from reference TRBV30 and TRBJ2-5, the complete variable domain is SQTIHQWPATLVQPVGSPLSLECTVEGTSNPNLYWYRQAAGRGLQLLFYSVGIGQISSEVPQNLSASRPQDRQFILSSKKLLLSDSGFYLCAWSTQGLETQYFGPGTRLLVL.

This chain uses TRBV6-5 with TRBJ1-5, with D possibly being TRBD1 (6 bases). Trimming took 2 bases from V and 7 from J, leaving 12 bases between them. The CDR3 has 14 residues. Germline V gene sequence: CDR1 MNHEY, CDR2 SVGAGI. CDR3 residues: CASSYTGFDQPQHF. The CDR3 nucleotides are TGTGCCAGCAGTTACACAGGGTTCGACCAGCCCCAGCATTTT.

V usage is TRBV2 and J usage is TRBJ1-1; TRBD1 is a possible D gene (5 bases). V was trimmed by 9 bases and J by 6 bases, leaving 20 bases between them. Per germline, CDR1 SNHLY and CDR2 FYNNEI. CDR3 length: 14 residues. The CDR3 DNA is TGTGCCAGTTGGGGCGGGGGAGGTCTGGCTGAAGCTTTCTTT. Its protein is CASWGGGGLAEAFF.

V gene TRBV5-1 combines with J gene TRBJ1-1; possibly TRBD1 for D (6 bases). V lost 3 bases, J lost 8 bases, and 17 bases lay in between. The length of the CDR3 is 14 residues. Germline-derived CDR1 and CDR2 are SGHRS and YFSETQ. CDR3 sequence reads: CASSSKGVLLEAFF. The CDR3 DNA is TGCGCCAGCAGCTCCAAGGGGGTCTTATTAGAAGCTTTCTTT.

This chain uses TRBV2 with TRBJ2-3; TRBD2 matches at 10 bases. J was trimmed by 4 bases and V by 3 bases; bases with no gene match: 7. The CDR3 has 16 amino acids. Germline V gene sequence: CDR1 SNHLY, CDR2 FYNNEI. The CDR3 spells CASSDPAGGPADTQYF. CDR3 nucleotides: TGTGCCAGCAGTGATCCAGCGGGAGGGCCCGCAGATACGCAGTATTTT.

This clone appeared a single time. The chain employs TRBV11-2 and TRBJ1-5; 8 bases are shared with TRBD1. Germline V gene sequence: CDR1 SGHAT, CDR2 FQNNGV. V lost 5 bases, J lost 3 bases, and 9 bases stayed unmatched. The CDR3 extends over 16 amino acids. CDR3 sequence (DNA): TGTGCCAGCAGCCCCTGGACAGGGCACACCAATCAGCCCCAGCATTTT. It specifies CASSPWTGHTNQPQHF.

The chain couples TRBV11-3 to TRBJ2-1, with 8 bases lining up with TRBD2. The CDR3 spans 16 residues. Germline CDR1 reads SGHNT; CDR2 reads YENEEA. The ends lost 2 bases at V and 2 bases at J; junction bases unmatched: 5. This CDR3 reads CASSLRSSGTYNEQFF. For the CDR3, the DNA is TGTGCCAGCAGCTTACGAAGTAGCGGGACCTACAATGAGCAGTTCTTC.

This chain links TRBV18 with TRBJ1-1; a possible D gene is TRBD1 (6 bases). The CDR3 covers 13 residues. V shed 4 bases and J shed 0 bases, with 6 bases lying between them. The germline V gene has CDR1 KGHSH and CDR2 LQKENI. Written as DNA, the CDR3 is TGTGCCAGCTCACAGGGGGTGAACACTGAAGCTTTCTTT. Translated: CASSQGVNTEAFF.

V and J are TRBV7-9 and TRBJ1-4; D perhaps matches TRBD1 (6 bases). Trimming removed 1 base at V and 7 bases at J, with 19 bases between. The CDR3 is made up of 17 amino acids. Germline assignment: CDR1 SEHNR and CDR2 FQNEAQ (reference sequence). CDR3 in amino acids: CASSLGGYRVRSEKLFF. CDR3 DNA sequence: TGTGCCAGCAGCTTAGGGGGATACAGGGTTCGTAGTGAAAAACTGTTTTTT.

The V call is TRBV5-6, the J call TRBJ2-3; TRBD2 agrees at 11 bases. Germline-derived CDR1 and CDR2 are SGHDT and YYEEEE. The junction had 8 bases not matched to a gene; V was cut back by 3 bases and J by 8 bases. CDR3 size: 15 residues. This CDR3 is CASSWGTSGPATQYF. CDR3 coding DNA: TGTGCCAGCAGCTGGGGGACTAGCGGCCCGGCTACGCAGTATTTT.

The chain combines TRBV19 with TRBJ1-1, with D possibly TRBD1 on 6 matching bases. From germline, CDR1 is LNHDA and CDR2 SQIVND (reference sequence). Trimming cost V 4 bases and J 3 bases, with 12 bases left between them. CDR3 length: 14 residues. CDR3 in DNA: TGTGCCAGTAGTAGCCGGGACACCTACACTGAAGCTTTCTTT. This gives the protein CASSSRDTYTEAFF. The full variable domain, its missing parts supplied by reference TRBV19 and TRBJ1-1, is DGGITQSPKYLFRKEGQNVTLSCEQNLNHDAMYWYRQDPGQGLRLIYYSQIVNDFQKGDIAEGYSVSREKKESFPLTVTSAQKNPTAFYLCASSSRDTYTEAFFGQGTRLTVV.

In DNA, the CDR3 is TGTGCCAGTACCCACTTCAATCAGCCCCAGCATTTT. This encodes CASTHFNQPQHF. The chain is built from TRBV19 and TRBJ1-5; D is ambiguous. Germline CDR1 reads LNHDA; CDR2 reads SQIVND (reference sequence). The CDR3 loop spans 12 amino acids. Deletions cut 7 bases from V and 3 bases from J, with 7 bases between.